Presented here are 20 T cell receptor beta chains from one specimen sequenced in a study of control samples from healthy donors and cancer patients. Method: immunoSEQ multiplex PCR; TCRdb's copy keeps in-frame clones and lacks some. The sample includes around 100,000 clones, roughly 87% of them seen just once. The material sequenced was blood. Receptors originate from a woman between 45 and 65 years old in good health.

The V and J genes are TRBV7-9 and TRBJ1-2; D ambiguous. Germline loops: CDR1 SEHNR, CDR2 FQNEAQ (reference sequence). The length of the CDR3 is 13 residues. Deletions cut 3 bases from V and 4 bases from J, with 9 bases between. This chain's CDR3 is CASSLAGAYGYTF. DNA of the CDR3: TGTGCCAGCAGCTTGGCAGGAGCCTATGGCTACACCTTC. Full variable domain (missing parts from reference TRBV7-9 and TRBJ1-2): DTGVSQNPRHKITKRGQNVTFRCDPISEHNRLYWYRQTLGQGPEFLTYFQNEAQLEKSRLLSDRFSAERPKGSFSTLEIQRTEQGDSAMYLCASSLAGAYGYTFGSGTRLTVV.

This clone was seen only once. The chain joins TRBV2 to TRBJ2-2; unclear D gene. This CDR3 has 14 residues. The germline V and J ends were trimmed by 0 bases and 6 bases, with 8 bases remaining between them. Germline V gives CDR1 SNHLY, CDR2 FYNNEI. CDR3 sequence (DNA): TGTGCCAGCAGTGAAGCGCTTCAGGCCGGGGAGCTGTTTTTT. Its translation is CASSEALQAGELFF.

This chain uses TRBV7-9 with TRBJ2-1; 8 bases agree with TRBD2. Losses at the gene ends were 6 bases for V and 2 bases for J; bases not matched to a gene: 12. CDR1 is SEHNR, CDR2 FQNEAQ, per germline (reference sequence). This CDR3 comprises 17 residues. For the CDR3, the DNA is TGTGCCAGCAGGCTACTGGGCGGGGGGTTTACCTACAATGAGCAGTTCTTC. Amino acid sequence: CASRLLGGGFTYNEQFF.

The chain carries TRBV21-1 and TRBJ2-7. TRBV21-1 is deemed a pseudogene. The CDR3 is made up of 13 amino acids. CDR3 bases: TGTGCCAACGAAATCCGGGGCCCCTACGAGCAGTACGTC. Its translation is CANEIRGPYEQYV.

The rearrangement joins TRBV10-2 to TRBJ1-6, with 7 bases fitting TRBD1. Germline trimming cut 6 bases from V and 5 bases from J; bases unmatched to any gene: 7. The CDR3 covers 15 residues. CDR1 is WSHSY, CDR2 SAAADI, per germline. As DNA, the CDR3 is TGCGCCAGCAGGGAACCGGGACAGCATAATTCACCCCTCCACTTT. Encoded protein: CASREPGQHNSPLHF.

The chain combines TRBV19 with TRBJ2-1; TRBD2 is a possible D gene (6 bases). Trimming took 7 bases from V and 8 from J, leaving 21 bases between them. The CDR3 runs to 15 residues. CDR1 and CDR2 from the germline V gene are LNHDA and SQIVND (reference sequence). CDR3 sequence: CASTLGGGIGHEQFF. DNA for the CDR3: TGTGCCAGTACCCTGGGAGGCGGGATCGGACATGAGCAGTTCTTC. Based on the CDR3 plus reference TRBV19 and TRBJ2-1, the full variable domain is DGGITQSPKYLFRKEGQNVTLSCEQNLNHDAMYWYRQDPGQGLRLIYYSQIVNDFQKGDIAEGYSVSREKKESFPLTVTSAQKNPTAFYLCASTLGGGIGHEQFFGPGTRLTVL.

This clone was seen once. V gene TRBV19 combines with J gene TRBJ2-1; unclear D gene. Germline V gene lookup returns CDR1 LNHDA and CDR2 SQIVND (reference sequence). V was pared by 8 bases and J by 0 bases, with 14 bases between. The length of the CDR3 is 15 residues. In nucleotides, the CDR3 is TGTGCCAGTCGAGACGGCGGACGCTCCTACAATGAGCAGTTCTTC. As protein: CASRDGGRSYNEQFF.

This clone was counted once. The chain carries TRBV15 and TRBJ2-3; possibly TRBD2 for D (5 bases). From germline, CDR1 is LNHNV and CDR2 YYDKDF (reference sequence). The V end lost 2 bases, the J end lost 6 bases, and 9 bases lay between the germline ends. This CDR3 is built from 13 residues. In nucleotides, the CDR3 is TGTGCCACCAGCAGAACAAGAGGGGATACGCAGTATTTT. Protein: CATSRTRGDTQYF.

The rearrangement links TRBV27 to TRBJ2-2, with 12 bases identical to TRBD2. CDR3 length: 17 residues. Germline V gene lookup returns CDR1 MNHEY and CDR2 SMNVEV (reference sequence). V was clipped by 2 bases and J by 4 bases; unmatched bases: 5. CDR3 coding DNA: TGTGCCAGCAGTTTACTAGCGGGGGGGCGGGGCACCGGGGAGCTGTTTTTT. This gives the protein CASSLLAGGRGTGELFF.

This sequence joins TRBV3-1 (or the pseudogene TRBV3-2) and TRBJ2-5, with 12 bases fitting TRBD2. This CDR3 comprises 16 residues. V gave up 4 bases and J gave up 0 bases; unmatched junction bases: 3. CDR1 and CDR2 from the germline V gene are LGHDT and YNNKEL (reference sequence). The CDR3 sequence is CASSPWTSGDQETQYF. Written as DNA, the CDR3 is TGTGCCAGCAGCCCCTGGACTAGCGGGGACCAAGAGACCCAGTACTTC.

This clone has more than one count but fewer than ten. CDR3 residues: CASSLVPAEGETQYF. CDR3 coding DNA: TGTGCCAGCAGCTTAGTGCCAGCGGAGGGGGAGACCCAGTACTTC. The gene calls are TRBV7-6 and TRBJ2-5, with D perhaps matching TRBD2 (6 bases). The CDR3 is 15 amino acids. Trimming stripped 1 base from V and 5 bases from J, with 14 bases between. Germline CDR1 and CDR2: SGHVS and FNYEAQ.

V usage is TRBV30 and J usage is TRBJ2-2; D unclear. Trimming removed 7 bases at V and 7 bases at J, with 10 bases between. This CDR3 has 11 amino acids. Germline CDR1 GTSNPN, CDR2 SVGIG (reference sequence). CDR3 in amino acids: CAYGTGGELFF. CDR3 DNA: TGTGCCTACGGTACCGGCGGGGAGCTGTTTTTT.

This clone occurred a few times. This chain joins TRBV7-2 and TRBJ2-7, with 11 bases matching TRBD2. CDR3 length: 16 residues. After removal of 5 bases from V and 5 bases from J, the junction contained 11 bases not matched to a gene. Per the germline V gene, CDR1 is SGHTA and CDR2 is FQGNSA. CDR3 nucleotides: TGTGCCAGCAGCCTAATAGCGGGAGGGCTTCAGGACGAGCAGTACGTC. Translating it yields CASSLIAGGLQDEQYV.

This chain links TRBV7-2 with TRBJ2-1; D might be TRBD2 (6 bases). Germline V lookup: CDR1 SGHTA, CDR2 FQGNSA. This CDR3 has 16 amino acids. Trimming removed 5 bases from V and 4 bases from J, with 18 bases in between. CDR3 sequence (DNA): TGTGCCAGCAGCCAACAAGGGCGGGGAGCATACAATGAGCAGTTCTTC. It yields the protein CASSQQGRGAYNEQFF.

The genes are TRBV4-1 and TRBJ1-5; D ambiguous. Trimming stripped 1 base from V and 0 bases from J, with 13 bases between. Germline V gives CDR1 MGHRA, CDR2 YSYEKL. This CDR3 has 17 amino acids. As DNA, the CDR3 is TGCGCCAGCAGCCAAGTAACGCAGATATATAGCAATCAGCCCCAGCATTTT. Protein: CASSQVTQIYSNQPQHF.

V usage is TRBV6-6 and J usage is TRBJ2-1; 10 nucleotides align to TRBD2. CDR1 is MNHNY, CDR2 SVGAGI, per germline (reference sequence). CDR3 length equals 16 residues. With 6 bases clipped from V and 1 base from J, the junction kept 6 bases outside the gene matches. The CDR3 region is CASSKELAGSYNEQFF. In nucleotides, the CDR3 is TGTGCCAGCAGCAAAGAACTAGCGGGGTCCTACAATGAGCAGTTCTTC.

In its sample, this clone was seen once. V gene TRBV19 combines with J gene TRBJ2-5; no definite D call. V gave up 5 bases and J gave up 6 bases, with 10 bases separating them. CDR1 and CDR2 from the germline V gene are LNHDA and SQIVND (reference sequence). The CDR3 extends over 12 amino acids. The CDR3 DNA reads as TGTGCCAGTAGTCGGCAGCCGAAGACCCAGTACTTC. It codes for CASSRQPKTQYF.

The chain links TRBV25-1 to TRBJ2-1; D unresolved. The V end was cut by 4 bases, the J end by 5 bases, with 12 bases between. This CDR3 is built from 14 residues. CDR1 is MGHDK and CDR2 is SYGVNS in the germline V gene. The CDR3 DNA is TGTGCCAGCAGTGGCCCCTTTTTGGACAATGAGCAGTTCTTC. Its protein product is CASSGPFLDNEQFF.

The gene calls are TRBV5-1 and TRBJ1-2; a weak D match, TRBD1 (5 bases). Germline-derived CDR1 and CDR2 are SGHRS and YFSETQ. CDR3 length equals 16 residues. The V end lost 5 bases, the J end lost 2 bases, and 19 bases lay between the germline ends. The CDR3 spells CASSKSPPGTNYGYTF. The CDR3 bases are TGCGCCAGCAGTAAATCTCCCCCGGGGACCAACTATGGCTACACCTTC.

CDR3 bases: TGTGCCAGCAGCCAAAGAAGGAGAAGAACTGAAGCTTTCTTT. This codes for CASSQRRRRTEAFF. The V and J genes are TRBV3-1 (or the pseudogene TRBV3-2) and TRBJ1-1; D call uncertain. The CDR3 consists of 14 residues. Germline CDR1 and CDR2: LGHDT and YNNKEL (reference sequence). Trimming shortened V by 2 bases and J by 5 bases, and 12 bases separated the two germline ends.